These T cell receptor beta chains were read from a single sample in a study of blood T cell repertoires in COVID-19. Produced via immunoSEQ multiplex PCR; TCRdb's table is partial and in-frame only. The sample has about 220,000 clones, around 88% seen once. Sequencing used peripheral blood. These receptors were obtained from a woman aged 45-65 years with acute or convalescent COVID-19. Each CDR3 is given with its conserved first and last residue. The D gene is left open where the match is weak. Expanded clones are given a class, and other clones once, few, many or no size at all.

>-|TRBV6-5|-|TRBJ2-2
TGTGCCAGCAGCCAAGGGGGCGGGGAGCTGTTTTTT
CASSQGGGELFF
>-|TRBV28|-|TRBJ1-3
TGTGCCAGCAAAGGAGAAGCTGGAAACACCATATATTTT
CASKGEAGNTIYF
>TRBD1|TRBV28|-|TRBJ2-7
TGTGCCAGCAGCCTATACGGACAGGGGTTGGACGAGCAGTACTTC
CASSLYGQGLDEQYF
>TRBD2|TRBV12-3/TRBV12-4|-|TRBJ2-1
TGTGCCAGCAGTTTTCCTCGGGGGGATGAGCAGTTCTTC
CASSFPRGDEQFF
>-|TRBV28|-|TRBJ1-4
TGTGCCAGCAGTTTAGTGGGGGCTGGTGAAAAACTGTTTTTT
CASSLVGAGEKLFF
>-|TRBV6-5|few|TRBJ1-1
TGTGCCAGCAAAAAAGTCGGGGGGACTGAAGCTTTCTTT
CASKKVGGTEAFF
>TRBD2|TRBV24-1|-|TRBJ2-3
TGTGCCACCAGTGCAGGACTAGCGGGGGGCGGTACGCAGTATTTT
CATSAGLAGGGTQYF
>-|TRBV2|-|TRBJ2-2
TGTGCCAGGGGGGGTCAGAACACCGGGGAGCTGTTTTTT
CARGGQNTGELFF
>TRBD2|TRBV5-1|-|TRBJ2-7
TGCGCCAGCAGCCTAAGCGGGGAAGGCGAGCAGTACTTC
CASSLSGEGEQYF
>TRBD1|TRBV27|-|TRBJ1-5
TGTGCCAGCAGTCACCGAGGGGGCAGCAATCAGCCCCAGCATTTT
CASSHRGGSNQPQHF
>-|TRBV5-5|-|TRBJ2-1
TGTGCCAGCAGCTTGTACCAGATCAATGAGCAGTTCTTC
CASSLYQINEQFF
>-|TRBV24-1|-|TRBJ2-6
TGTGCCACCAGTTACCCCACTAGCTCTGGGGCCAACGTCCTGACTTTC
CATSYPTSSGANVLTF
>-|TRBV9|few|TRBJ2-3
TGTGCCAGCAGCGGCATGGCGGATAGAGATACGCAGTATTTT
CASSGMADRDTQYF
>TRBD1|TRBV6-2/TRBV6-3|-|TRBJ1-5
TGTGCCAGCAGCCCAGGACAGGGGAGGTTAGTCAATCAGCCCCAGCATTTT
CASSPGQGRLVNQPQHF
>-|TRBV7-6|-|TRBJ2-3
TGTGCCAGCAGCTTAGATGGGACTAGCACAGATACGCAGTATTTT
CASSLDGTSTDTQYF
>-|TRBV7-9|once|TRBJ2-3
TGTGCCAGCAGCTTAGATACAGGGCTGGATACGCAGTATTTT
CASSLDTGLDTQYF
>-|TRBV4-2|-|TRBJ2-3
TGTGCCAGCAGCGCCCCAGGGGGGAGCACAGATACGCAGTATTTT
CASSAPGGSTDTQYF
>-|TRBV5-6|-|TRBJ2-1
TGTGCCAGCAGCTTAACAGGGTCCAATGAGCAGTTCTTC
CASSLTGSNEQFF
>TRBD1|TRBV11-2|-|TRBJ1-1
TGTGCCAGCAGCTTGCGGACAGGGCAATCTGAAGCTTTCTTT
CASSLRTGQSEAFF
>-|TRBV24-1|-|TRBJ2-2
TGTGCCACCAGTGACCCAAGCGGTAGGGTCTTTCACGGGGAGCTGTTTTTT
CATSDPSGRVFHGELFF
>-|TRBV6-5|-|TRBJ1-4
TGTGCCAGCAGCCTCAGATCAACTAATGAAAAACTGTTTTTT
CASSLRSTNEKLFF
>TRBD1|TRBV3-1/TRBV3-2|-|TRBJ1-4
TGTGCCAGCAGCCTCGACAGGGGTGAAAAACTGTTTTTT
CASSLDRGEKLFF
>TRBD1|TRBV24-1|-|TRBJ2-7
TGTGCCACCAGTGACCCGGGACAGGGGGCCCACGAGCAGTACTTC
CATSDPGQGAHEQYF
>-|TRBV2|-|TRBJ1-4
TGTGCCAGCAGTGGCCGAGAGGATCCCGCTAATGAAAAACTGTTTTTT
CASSGREDPANEKLFF
>TRBD1|TRBV27|-|TRBJ1-4
TGTGCCAGCAGACCATACCGGGACAGAAATGAAAAACTGTTTTTT
CASRPYRDRNEKLFF
>-|TRBV21-1|-|TRBJ2-3
TGTGCCAGCAGCAAAGTCCGACCGGGACAGGGGGAGGAAGATACGCAGTATTTT
CASSKVRPGQGEEDTQYF
>-|TRBV18|-|TRBJ2-3
TGTGCCAGCTCACCACGGGGGACTCAAGGCACAGATACGCAGTATTTT
CASSPRGTQGTDTQYF
>TRBD1|TRBV6-5|-|TRBJ1-3
TGTGCCAGCAGTTCGGGACAGGGGGCTTATGGAAACACCATATATTTT
CASSSGQGAYGNTIYF
>-|TRBV7-8|-|TRBJ2-7
TGTGCCAGCAGCCGAATTACCTACGAGCAGTACTTC
CASSRITYEQYF
>-|TRBV27|-|TRBJ1-6
TGTGCCAGCAGTCCCAGGGTTTTTAATTCACCCCTCCACTTT
CASSPRVFNSPLHF
>-|TRBV4-2|-|TRBJ1-1
TGTGCCAGCAGCCATACAGGGACGAGGACTGAAGCTTTCTTT
CASSHTGTRTEAFF
>TRBD2|TRBV5-8|-|TRBJ2-1
TGTGCCAGCAGCCTAACAATACTGACTAGCGGGAATTACAATGAGCAGTTCTTC
CASSLTILTSGNYNEQFF
>TRBD1|TRBV5-5|-|TRBJ1-5
TGTGCCAGCAGCCCTCGGGGGAGGGGACAGGGCTGGCAGCCCCAGCATTTT
CASSPRGRGQGWQPQHF
>TRBD1|TRBV7-9|-|TRBJ1-5
TGTGCCAGCAGCTCTGTCGGGACAGGATACGGCAATCAGCCCCAGCATTTT
CASSSVGTGYGNQPQHF
>-|TRBV7-2|few|TRBJ2-4
TGTGCCAGCAGCTTAGGACTAGGGCGTCAAAACATTCAGTACTTC
CASSLGLGRQNIQYF
>TRBD2|TRBV4-2|few|TRBJ2-1
TGTGCCAGCAGCCAAGGGACTAGTTGGGGCAATGAGCAGTTCTTC
CASSQGTSWGNEQFF
>-|TRBV9|-|TRBJ2-7
TGTGCCAGCAGCGTAGGAGACTCCGCAAGCTCCTACGAGCAGTACTTC
CASSVGDSASSYEQYF
>-|TRBV2|few|TRBJ1-4
TGTGCCAGCAGCAGGGCTGAAAAACTGTTTTTT
CASSRAEKLFF
>TRBD2|TRBV5-4|few|TRBJ2-2
TGTGCCAGCAGCTCGGGACTAGCGGATTCCGGGGAGCTGTTTTTT
CASSSGLADSGELFF
>TRBD1|TRBV28|-|TRBJ2-1
TGTGCCAGCAGTCGATCCGGGACAGGAGTATACAATGAGCAGTTCTTC
CASSRSGTGVYNEQFF
>-|TRBV27|-|TRBJ1-4
TGTGCCAGCAGTTTGGAGGGAGCAACTAATGAAAAACTGTTTTTT
CASSLEGATNEKLFF
>TRBD1|TRBV30|-|TRBJ1-5
TGTGCCTGGAGTCCAGGGGGCCAAGGCAATAATCAGCCCCAGCATTTT
CAWSPGGQGNNQPQHF
>TRBD1|TRBV19|-|TRBJ2-3
TGTGCCAGTAGGGACAGGGGTGGTACAGATACGCAGTATTTT
CASRDRGGTDTQYF
>TRBD1|TRBV28|-|TRBJ1-5
TGTGCCAGCAGCAGGCCCGGGACAGCAAATCAGCCCCAGCATTTT
CASSRPGTANQPQHF
>-|TRBV29-1|-|TRBJ1-2
TGCAGCGTTGAGGCAGGGACTAACTATGGCTACACCTTC
CSVEAGTNYGYTF
>TRBD1|TRBV5-1|-|TRBJ2-3
TGCGCCAGCAGCTTACAGGGGGCGCAAGGCACAGATACGCAGTATTTT
CASSLQGAQGTDTQYF
>-|TRBV4-1|once|TRBJ2-3
TGCGCCAGCAGCCAAACAGGGATTCGCACAGATACGCAGTATTTT
CASSQTGIRTDTQYF
>TRBD2|TRBV7-9|-|TRBJ2-1
TGTGCCAGCAGCTTGTATTCCGGGACTAGCGGGAGTAATGAGCAGTTCTTC
CASSLYSGTSGSNEQFF
>TRBD2|TRBV28|-|TRBJ2-7
TGTGCCAGCATCCTAACTATCCCGACTAGCGGGAAACCCTACGAGCAGTACTTC
CASILTIPTSGKPYEQYF